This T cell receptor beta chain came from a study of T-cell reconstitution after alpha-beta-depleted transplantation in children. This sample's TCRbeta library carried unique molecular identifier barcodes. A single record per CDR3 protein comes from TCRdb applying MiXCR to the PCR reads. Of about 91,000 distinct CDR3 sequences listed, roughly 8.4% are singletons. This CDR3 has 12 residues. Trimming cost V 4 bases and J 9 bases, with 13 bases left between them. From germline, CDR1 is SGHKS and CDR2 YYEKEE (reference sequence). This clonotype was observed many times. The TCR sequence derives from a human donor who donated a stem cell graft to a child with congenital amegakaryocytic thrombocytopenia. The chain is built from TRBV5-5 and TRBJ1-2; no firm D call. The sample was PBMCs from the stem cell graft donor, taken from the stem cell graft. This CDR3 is CASSLREGRYTF. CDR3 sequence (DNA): TGTGCCAGCAGCCTACGGGAAGGTCGCTACACCTTC.